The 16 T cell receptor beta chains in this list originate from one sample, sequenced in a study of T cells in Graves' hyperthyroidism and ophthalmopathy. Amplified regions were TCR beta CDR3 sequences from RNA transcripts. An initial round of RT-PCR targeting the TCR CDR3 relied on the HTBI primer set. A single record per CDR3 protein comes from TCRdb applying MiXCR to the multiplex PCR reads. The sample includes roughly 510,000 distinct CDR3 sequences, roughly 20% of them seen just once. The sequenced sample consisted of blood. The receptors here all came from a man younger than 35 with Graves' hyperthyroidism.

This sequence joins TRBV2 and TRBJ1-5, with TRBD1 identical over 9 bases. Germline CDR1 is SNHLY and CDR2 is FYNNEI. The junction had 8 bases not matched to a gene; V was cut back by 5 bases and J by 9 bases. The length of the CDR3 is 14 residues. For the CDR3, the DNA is TGTGCCAGCAGTTCCGGGACAGGGAGTAGGCCCCAGCATTTT. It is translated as CASSSGTGSRPQHF.

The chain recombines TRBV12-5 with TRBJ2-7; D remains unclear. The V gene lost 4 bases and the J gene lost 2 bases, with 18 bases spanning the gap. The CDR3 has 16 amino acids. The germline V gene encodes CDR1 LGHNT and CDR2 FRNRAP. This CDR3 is CASGSVLGRAAYEQYF. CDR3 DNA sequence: TGTGCTAGTGGTTCGGTTCTCGGAAGGGCGGCCTACGAGCAGTACTTC.

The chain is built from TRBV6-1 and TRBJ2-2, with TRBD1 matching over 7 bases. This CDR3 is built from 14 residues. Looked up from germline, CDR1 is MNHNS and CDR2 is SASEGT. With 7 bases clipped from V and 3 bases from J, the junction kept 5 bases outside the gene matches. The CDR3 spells CASNKGADTGELFF. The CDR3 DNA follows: TGTGCCAGCAATAAGGGGGCGGACACCGGGGAGCTGTTTTTT.

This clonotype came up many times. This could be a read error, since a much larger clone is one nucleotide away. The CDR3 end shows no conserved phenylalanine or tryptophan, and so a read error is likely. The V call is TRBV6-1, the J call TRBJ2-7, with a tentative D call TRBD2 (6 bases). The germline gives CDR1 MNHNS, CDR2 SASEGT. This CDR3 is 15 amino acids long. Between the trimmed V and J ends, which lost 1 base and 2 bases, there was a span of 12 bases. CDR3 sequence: CASSEVGTATYEQYS. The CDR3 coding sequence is TGTGCCAGCAGTGAAGTTGGGACTGCGACCTACGAGCAGTACTCC.

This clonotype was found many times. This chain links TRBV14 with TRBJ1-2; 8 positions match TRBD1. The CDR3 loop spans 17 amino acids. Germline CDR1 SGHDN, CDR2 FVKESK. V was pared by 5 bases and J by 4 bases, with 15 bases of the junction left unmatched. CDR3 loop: CASSRGAGGGGSYGYTF. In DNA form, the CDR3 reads TGTGCCAGCAGCAGAGGAGCAGGGGGCGGGGGTAGCTATGGCTACACCTTC.

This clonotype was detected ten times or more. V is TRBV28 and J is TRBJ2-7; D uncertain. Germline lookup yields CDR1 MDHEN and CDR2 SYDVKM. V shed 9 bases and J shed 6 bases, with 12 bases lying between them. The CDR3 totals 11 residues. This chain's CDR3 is CASAGSTEQYF. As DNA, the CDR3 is TGTGCCAGTGCCGGATCGACCGAGCAGTACTTC.

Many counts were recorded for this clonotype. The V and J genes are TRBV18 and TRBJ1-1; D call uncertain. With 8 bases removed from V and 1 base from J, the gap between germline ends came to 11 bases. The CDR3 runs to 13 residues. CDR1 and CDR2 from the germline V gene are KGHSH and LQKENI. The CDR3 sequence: CASHTSPNTEAFF. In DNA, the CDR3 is TGTGCCAGCCACACTTCCCCGAACACTGAAGCTTTCTTT.

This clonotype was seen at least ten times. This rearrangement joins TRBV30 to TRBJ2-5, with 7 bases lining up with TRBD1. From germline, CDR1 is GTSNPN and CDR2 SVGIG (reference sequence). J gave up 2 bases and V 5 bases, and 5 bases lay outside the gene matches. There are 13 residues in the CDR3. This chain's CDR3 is CAWRSGQQETQYF. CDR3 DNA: TGTGCCTGGCGCTCGGGACAGCAAGAGACCCAGTACTTC. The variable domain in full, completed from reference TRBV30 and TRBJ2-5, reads SQTIHQWPATLVQPVGSPLSLECTVEGTSNPNLYWYRQAAGRGLQLLFYSVGIGQISSEVPQNLSASRPQDRQFILSSKKLLLSDSGFYLCAWRSGQQETQYFGPGTRLLVL.

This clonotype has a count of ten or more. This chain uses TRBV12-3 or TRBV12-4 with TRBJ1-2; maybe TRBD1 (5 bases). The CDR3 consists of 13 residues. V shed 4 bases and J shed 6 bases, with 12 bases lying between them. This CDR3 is CASSSPGDDGYTF. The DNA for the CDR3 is TGTGCCAGCAGTTCTCCGGGGGATGATGGCTACACCTTC.

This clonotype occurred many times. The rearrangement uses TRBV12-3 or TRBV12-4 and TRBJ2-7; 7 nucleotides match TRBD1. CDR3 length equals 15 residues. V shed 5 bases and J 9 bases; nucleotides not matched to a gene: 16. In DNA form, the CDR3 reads TGTGCCAGCAGTCCTTTCACAGGGGTAGTAAAGGTGCAGTACTTC. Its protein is CASSPFTGVVKVQYF.

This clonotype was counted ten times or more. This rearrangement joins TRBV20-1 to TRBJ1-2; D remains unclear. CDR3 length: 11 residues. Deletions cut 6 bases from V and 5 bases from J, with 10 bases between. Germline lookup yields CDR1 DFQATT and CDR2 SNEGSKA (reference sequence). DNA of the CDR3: TGCAGTGCCGACATTCGTTATGGCTACACCTTC. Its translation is CSADIRYGYTF.

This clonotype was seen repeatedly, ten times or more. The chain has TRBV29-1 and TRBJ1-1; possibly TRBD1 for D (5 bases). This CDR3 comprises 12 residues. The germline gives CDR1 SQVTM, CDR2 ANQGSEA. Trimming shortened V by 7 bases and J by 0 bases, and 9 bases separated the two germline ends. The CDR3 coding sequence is TGCAGCGCTAGACAGCTGAACACTGAAGCTTTCTTT. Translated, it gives CSARQLNTEAFF.

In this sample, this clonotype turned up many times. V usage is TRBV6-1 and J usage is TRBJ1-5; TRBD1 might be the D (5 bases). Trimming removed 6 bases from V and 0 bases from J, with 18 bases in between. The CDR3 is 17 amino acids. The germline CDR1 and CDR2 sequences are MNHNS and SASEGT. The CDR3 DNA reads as TGTGCCAGCAGCCCACCCCCGAGGGGTGCTAGCAATCAGCCCCAGCATTTT. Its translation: CASSPPPRGASNQPQHF.

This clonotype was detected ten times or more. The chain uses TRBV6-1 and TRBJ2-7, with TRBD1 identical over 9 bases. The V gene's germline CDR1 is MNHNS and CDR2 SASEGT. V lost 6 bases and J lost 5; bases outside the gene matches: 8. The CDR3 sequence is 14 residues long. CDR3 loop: CASRTQGARNEQYF. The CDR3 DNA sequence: TGTGCCAGCAGGACACAGGGGGCGCGAAACGAGCAGTACTTC.

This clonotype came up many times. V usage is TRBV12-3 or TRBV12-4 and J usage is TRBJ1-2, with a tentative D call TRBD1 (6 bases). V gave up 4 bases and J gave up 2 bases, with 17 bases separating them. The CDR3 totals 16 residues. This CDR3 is CASSWLRAGVNYGYTF. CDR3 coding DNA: TGTGCCAGCAGTTGGCTCAGGGCAGGGGTCAACTATGGCTACACCTTC.

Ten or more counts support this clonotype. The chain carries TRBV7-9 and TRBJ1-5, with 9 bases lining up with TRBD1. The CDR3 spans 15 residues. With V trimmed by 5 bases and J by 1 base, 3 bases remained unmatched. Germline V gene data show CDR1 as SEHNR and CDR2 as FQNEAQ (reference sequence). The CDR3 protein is CASSQGTGSNQPQHF. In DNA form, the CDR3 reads TGTGCCAGCAGCCAGGGGACAGGGAGCAATCAGCCCCAGCATTTT.